Described below is a single T cell receptor beta chain sequence and its context. The sample is drawn from a study of blood T cells in healthy people across ages. Per germline, CDR1 DFQATT and CDR2 SNEGSKA (reference sequence). Unmatched junction bases numbered 15, after V lost 2 bases and J lost 11 bases. The CDR3 contains 15 residues. The authors drew 7.5 to 10 milliliters of peripheral blood from each donor. At least 7 million PBMCs were isolated per sample. Extracted total RNA amounted to at least 5 micrograms for each sample. With a J-beta primer mix and a sample-barcoded 5' primer, a second PCR ran 7 to 11 cycles. TCRdb redid the calling of the 5' RACE reads with MiXCR, one entry per CDR3 protein. The sample has more than 500,000 distinct CDR3 sequences, about 27% seen once. Separately, the same data were catalogued under a study of T cells of mothers and their children. From that study: Similar thymic selection effects on TCR recombination output appear in pairs, both related and unrelated.

This sequence joins TRBV20-1 and TRBJ2-7; 10 bases are a match to TRBD2. Sequenced input: blood. The receptor comes from a boy aged 2 to 10 in good health. CDR3 in DNA: TGCAGTGCTAGAATCCCGACTAGCGGGCTATCAGTGGAGTACTTC. Translating gives CSARIPTSGLSVEYF.